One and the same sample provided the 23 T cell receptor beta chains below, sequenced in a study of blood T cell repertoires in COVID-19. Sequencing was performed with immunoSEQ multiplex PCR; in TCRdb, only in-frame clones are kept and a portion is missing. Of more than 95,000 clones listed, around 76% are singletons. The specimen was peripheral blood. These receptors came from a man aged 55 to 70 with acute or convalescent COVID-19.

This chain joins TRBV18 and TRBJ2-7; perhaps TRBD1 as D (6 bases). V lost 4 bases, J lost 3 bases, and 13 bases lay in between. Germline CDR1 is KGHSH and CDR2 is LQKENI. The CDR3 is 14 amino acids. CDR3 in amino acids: CASSLPGANYEQYF. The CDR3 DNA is TGTGCCAGCTCACTGCCAGGGGCGAACTACGAGCAGTACTTC.

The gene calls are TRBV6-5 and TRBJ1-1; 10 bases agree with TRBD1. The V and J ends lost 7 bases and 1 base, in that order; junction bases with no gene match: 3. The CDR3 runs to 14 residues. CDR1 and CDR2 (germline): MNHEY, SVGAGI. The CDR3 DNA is TGTGCCAGCACCGGACAGGGGGAGAACACTGAAGCTTTCTTT. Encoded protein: CASTGQGENTEAFF.

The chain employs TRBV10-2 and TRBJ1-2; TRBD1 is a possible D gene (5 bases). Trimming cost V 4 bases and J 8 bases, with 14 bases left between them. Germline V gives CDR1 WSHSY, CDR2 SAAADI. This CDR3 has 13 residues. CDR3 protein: CASSAGRGWGYTF. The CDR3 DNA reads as TGCGCCAGCAGTGCAGGGCGAGGTTGGGGCTACACCTTC.

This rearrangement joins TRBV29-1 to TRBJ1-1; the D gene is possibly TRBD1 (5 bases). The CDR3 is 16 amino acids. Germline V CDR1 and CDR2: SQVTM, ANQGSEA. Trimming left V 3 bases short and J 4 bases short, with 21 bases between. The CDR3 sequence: CSVDAEVAGGFTEAFF. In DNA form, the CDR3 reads TGCAGCGTTGACGCGGAAGTGGCCGGGGGATTCACTGAAGCTTTCTTT. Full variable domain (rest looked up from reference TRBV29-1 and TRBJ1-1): SAVISQKPSRDICQRGTSLTIQCQVDSQVTMMFWYRQQPGQSLTLIATANQGSEATYESGFVIDKFPISRPNLTFSTLTVSNMSPEDSSIYLCSVDAEVAGGFTEAFFGQGTRLTVV.

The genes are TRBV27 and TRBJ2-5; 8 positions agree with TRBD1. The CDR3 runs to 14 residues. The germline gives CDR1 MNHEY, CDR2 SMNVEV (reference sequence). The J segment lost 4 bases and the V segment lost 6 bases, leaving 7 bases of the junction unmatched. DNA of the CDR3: TGTGCCAGCAGAAAAACCGGGACAGGAGAGACCCAGTACTTC. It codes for CASRKTGTGETQYF.

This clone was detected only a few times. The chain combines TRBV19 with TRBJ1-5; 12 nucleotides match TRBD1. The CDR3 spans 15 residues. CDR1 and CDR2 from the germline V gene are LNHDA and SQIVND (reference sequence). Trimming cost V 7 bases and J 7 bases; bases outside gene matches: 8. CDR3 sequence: CASTWDRGRRQPQHF. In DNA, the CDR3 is TGTGCCAGTACGTGGGACAGGGGGCGAAGACAGCCCCAGCATTTT.

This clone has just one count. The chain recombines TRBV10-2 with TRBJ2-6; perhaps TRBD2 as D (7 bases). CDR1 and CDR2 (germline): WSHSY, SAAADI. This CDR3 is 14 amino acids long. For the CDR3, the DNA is TGCGCTATCGGGGGGCTTTCTGGGGCCAACGTCCTGACTTTC. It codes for CAIGGLSGANVLTF.

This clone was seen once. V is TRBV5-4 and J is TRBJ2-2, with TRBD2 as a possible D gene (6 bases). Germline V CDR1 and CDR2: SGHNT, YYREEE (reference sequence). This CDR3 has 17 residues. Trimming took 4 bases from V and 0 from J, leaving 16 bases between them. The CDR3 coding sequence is TGTGCCAGCAGCCTCGCTTCCGCGGGGCCGAACACCGGGGAGCTGTTTTTT. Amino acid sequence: CASSLASAGPNTGELFF.

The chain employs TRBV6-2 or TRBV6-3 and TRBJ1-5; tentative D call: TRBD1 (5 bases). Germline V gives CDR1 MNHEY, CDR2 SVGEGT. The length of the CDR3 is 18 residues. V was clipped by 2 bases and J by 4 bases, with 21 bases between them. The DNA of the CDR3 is TGTGCCAGCAGTTACAATTTAGGAGGGGCTGGTAAGAATCAGCCCCAGCATTTT. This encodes CASSYNLGGAGKNQPQHF.

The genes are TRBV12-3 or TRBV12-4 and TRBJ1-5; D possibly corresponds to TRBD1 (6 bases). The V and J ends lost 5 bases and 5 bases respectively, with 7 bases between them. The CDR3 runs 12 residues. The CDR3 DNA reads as TGTGCCAGCAGTCGACAGGATCAGCCCCAGCATTTT. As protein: CASSRQDQPQHF.

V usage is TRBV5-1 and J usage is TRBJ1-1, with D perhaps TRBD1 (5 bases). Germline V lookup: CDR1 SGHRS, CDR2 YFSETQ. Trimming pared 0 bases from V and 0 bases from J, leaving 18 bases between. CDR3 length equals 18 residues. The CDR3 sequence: CASSLATTDENMNTEAFF. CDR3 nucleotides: TGCGCCAGCAGCTTGGCCACGACAGATGAGAACATGAACACTGAAGCTTTCTTT.

The CDR3 loop reads CASSTGGANDGYTF. The CDR3 DNA reads TGTGCCAGCAGTACGGGGGGCGCGAATGACGGCTACACCTTC. V is TRBV2 and J is TRBJ1-2; D might be TRBD1 (6 bases). The CDR3 runs to 14 residues. The germline V and J ends were trimmed by 5 bases and 8 bases, with 18 bases remaining between them. Looked up from germline, CDR1 is SNHLY and CDR2 is FYNNEI.

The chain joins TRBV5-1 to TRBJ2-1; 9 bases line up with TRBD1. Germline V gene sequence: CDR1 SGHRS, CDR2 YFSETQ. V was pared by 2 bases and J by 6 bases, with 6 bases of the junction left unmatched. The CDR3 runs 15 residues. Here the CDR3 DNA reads TGCGCCAGCAGCTTTGCAGGACAGGGGTCCAATGAGCAGTTCTTC. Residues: CASSFAGQGSNEQFF.

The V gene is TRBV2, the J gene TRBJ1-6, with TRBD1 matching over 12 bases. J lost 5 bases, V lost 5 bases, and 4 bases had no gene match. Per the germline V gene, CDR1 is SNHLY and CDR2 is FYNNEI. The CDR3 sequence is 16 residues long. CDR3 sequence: CASSSGTGGNNSPLHF. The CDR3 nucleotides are TGTGCCAGCAGTTCCGGGACAGGGGGCAATAATTCACCCCTCCACTTT.

In nucleotides, the CDR3 is TGTGCCAGTAGTATAAAGAGGAACACTGAAGCTTTCTTT. Encoded protein: CASSIKRNTEAFF. The gene calls are TRBV19 and TRBJ1-1; unclear D gene. V lost 2 bases and J 1 base, leaving 5 bases between the germline ends. Germline V gene data show CDR1 as LNHDA and CDR2 as SQIVND (reference sequence). The length of the CDR3 is 13 residues.

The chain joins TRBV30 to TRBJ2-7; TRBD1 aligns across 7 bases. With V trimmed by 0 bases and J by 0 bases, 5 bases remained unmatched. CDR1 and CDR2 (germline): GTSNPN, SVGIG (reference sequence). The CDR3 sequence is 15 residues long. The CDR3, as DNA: TGTGCCTGGAGTGTGACAGGGTTACGCTCCTACGAGCAGTACTTC. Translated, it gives CAWSVTGLRSYEQYF. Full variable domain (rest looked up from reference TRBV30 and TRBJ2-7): SQTIHQWPATLVQPVGSPLSLECTVEGTSNPNLYWYRQAAGRGLQLLFYSVGIGQISSEVPQNLSASRPQDRQFILSSKKLLLSDSGFYLCAWSVTGLRSYEQYFGPGTRLTVT.

The CDR3 is CSVEGGGTEAFF. The CDR3 bases are TGCAGCGTTGAAGGAGGGGGCACTGAAGCTTTCTTT. This chain connects TRBV29-1 to TRBJ1-1; D is perhaps TRBD1 (6 bases). Trimming took off 1 base at V and 4 bases at J, with 7 bases between the two ends. The germline CDR1 and CDR2 sequences are SQVTM and ANQGSEA. The CDR3 contains 12 residues.

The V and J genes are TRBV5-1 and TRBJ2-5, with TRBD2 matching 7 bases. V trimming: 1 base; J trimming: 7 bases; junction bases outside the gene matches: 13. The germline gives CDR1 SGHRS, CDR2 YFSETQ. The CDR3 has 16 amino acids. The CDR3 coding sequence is TGCGCCAGCAGCTTGACAGCCCAGCGGGGCCCTAGGACCCAGTACTTC. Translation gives CASSLTAQRGPRTQYF.

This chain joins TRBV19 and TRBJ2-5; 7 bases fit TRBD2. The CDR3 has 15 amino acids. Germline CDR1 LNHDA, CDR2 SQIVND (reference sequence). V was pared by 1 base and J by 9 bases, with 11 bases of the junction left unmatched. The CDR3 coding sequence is TGTGCCAGTAGTATAGGGGGAGACGGGAGGCAGTCCCAGTACTTC. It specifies CASSIGGDGRQSQYF. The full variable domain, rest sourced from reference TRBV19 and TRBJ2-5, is DGGITQSPKYLFRKEGQNVTLSCEQNLNHDAMYWYRQDPGQGLRLIYYSQIVNDFQKGDIAEGYSVSREKKESFPLTVTSAQKNPTAFYLCASSIGGDGRQSQYFGPGTRLLVL.

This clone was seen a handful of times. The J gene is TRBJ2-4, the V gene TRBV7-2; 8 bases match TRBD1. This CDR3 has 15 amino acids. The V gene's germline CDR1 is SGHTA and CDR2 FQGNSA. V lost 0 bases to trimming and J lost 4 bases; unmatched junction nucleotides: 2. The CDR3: CASSLARTGKNIQYF. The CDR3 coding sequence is TGTGCCAGCAGCTTAGCGCGGACAGGGAAAAACATTCAGTACTTC.

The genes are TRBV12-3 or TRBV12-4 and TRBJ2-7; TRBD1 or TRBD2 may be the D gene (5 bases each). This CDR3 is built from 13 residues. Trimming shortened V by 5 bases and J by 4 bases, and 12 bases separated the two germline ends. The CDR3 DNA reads TGTGCCAGCAGTGTAGACAGAGGGTACGAGCAGTACTTC. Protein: CASSVDRGYEQYF.

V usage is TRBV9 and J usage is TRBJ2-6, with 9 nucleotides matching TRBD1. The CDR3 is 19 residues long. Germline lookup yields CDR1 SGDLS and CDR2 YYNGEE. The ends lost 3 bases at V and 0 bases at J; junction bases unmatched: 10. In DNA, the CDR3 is TGTGCCAGCAGCGGACCACAGGGGGCCTACTACTCTGGGGCCAACGTCCTGACTTTC. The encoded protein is CASSGPQGAYYSGANVLTF.

The CDR3 DNA is TGCGCCAGCAGCTTGGCCTTTACTGGTAATGGCTACACCTTC. Protein product: CASSLAFTGNGYTF. The V gene is TRBV5-1, the J gene TRBJ1-2; D is ambiguous. The CDR3 is made up of 14 amino acids. Per the germline V gene, CDR1 is SGHRS and CDR2 is YFSETQ. Trimming stripped 0 bases from V and 6 bases from J, with 12 bases between.